This T cell receptor (beta chain) was found in a study of T cell responses to AZD1222 COVID-19 vaccine. Study background: Researchers grouped second doses given at about 4 or about 12 weeks into one pool.

The method was immunoSEQ multiplex PCR; TCRdb's version includes in-frame clones alone and lacks a portion of them. Here the sample spans about 130,000 clones, about 89% being singletons. A word on this clone: Its antigen is still unknown.

Whole-study findings and limits: It should be noted that donors were predominantly white British and more often female, and clonal diversity was possibly underestimated. Spike as a whole was targeted by vaccine-associated CD4 TCRs, dominant at 160-218 and 743-854.

V lost 5 bases, J lost 8 bases, and 12 bases lay in between. The CDR3 is 12 amino acids. The V gene is TRBV12-3 or TRBV12-4, the J gene TRBJ1-1, with D maybe TRBD1 (6 bases). The sequence was collected from an adult in good health. The sequences come from peripheral blood, collected on day 0 of AZD1222 vaccination. The DNA for the CDR3 is TGTGCCAGCAGTCCCCTAACAGGGGAAGCTTTCTTT. Residues: CASSPLTGEAFF.